These T cell receptor beta chains were read from a single sample in a study of PD-1 blockade in classical Hodgkin lymphoma. Clones were read by immunoSEQ multiplex PCR, and TCRdb kept only the in-frame ones, dropping some. The sample has approximately 14,000 clones, around 83% seen once; the top ten hold under 30%. The sample here was peripheral blood mononuclear cells (PBMCs), taken before the second cycle of nivolumab. The receptor source for this set is a human donor with classical Hodgkin lymphoma. Both conserved end residues are part of each CDR3.

14 TRBV7-9 CASSLPSGKETQYF
14 TRBV27 CASSLSQGADTQYF
16 TRBV7-7 CASSSGTSGSTDTQYF
16 TRBV5-1 CASSGGSGVRAETQYF
14 TRBV9 CASSVRDNSNEQYF
12 TRBV2 CASSEDTDTQYF
16 TRBV7-7 CASSRDSPGPQETQYF
16 TRBV9 CASSVGGGQSYNEQFF
13 TRBV9 CASSASGDYGYTF
11 TRBV7-8 CASSLYYEQYF
15 TRBV11-2 CASSLAQALSSPLHF
14 TRBV5-6 CASSLGRGDQPQHF
12 TRBV4-1 CASSRGTNEAFF
11 TRBV20-1 CSASEAYEQYF
16 TRBV5-8 CASSLPYLGQLHGYTF
14 TRBV19 CASSTGGGQETQYF
15 TRBV7-8 CASPSSGESTDTQYF
17 TRBV29-1 CSVEEGWLAGSYNEQFF
10 TRBV29-1 CSVVEIEAFF
13 TRBV15 CATSSRGTDTQYF
17 TRBV14 CASSQDVSGPQRRKLFF
14 TRBV4-1 CASSHRDENTEAFF
9 TRBV7-9 CASGGHTDF
13 TRBV5-4 CASSFTGGGGYTF
14 TRBV19 CASSGQGGNQPQHF
14 TRBV5-1 CASSGTGSTGELFF
13 TRBV9 CASAVDGTGELFF
14 TRBV4-2 CASSPRDYKETQYF
15 TRBV7-7 CASSSQAGGQETQYF
15 TRBV6-6 CASSYQGLLNEKLFF
11 TRBV5-1 CASSLEGEQYF
15 TRBV13 CASSLVRGLYNEQFF
14 TRBV4-3 CASSQDRWIYGYTF
12 TRBV27 CASSLQGYGYTF
15 TRBV28 CASRSIQGLNTEAFF
13 TRBV5-1 CASSLGGEETQYF
15 TRBV7-6 CASSSKPGVVDTQYF
13 TRBV7-3 CASAGPLNTEAFF
14 TRBV27 CASSLEQGRPRYTF
16 TRBV7-8 CASSLRLPGPNQPQHF
15 TRBV7-9 CASSFPLTVNYGYTF
14 TRBV5-1 CASSNGQGATEAFF
14 TRBV14 CASSLTGGKETQYF
11 TRBV20-1 CSANTGYEQYF
13 TRBV5-4 CASNRGGATEAFF
18 TRBV7-2 CASSLAMTGTGRRETQYF
14 TRBV9 CASSGNRPGNTIYF
14 TRBV6-6 CASSYSTGSRTQYF
9 TRBV7-9 CASKYEQYF
13 TRBV25-1 CASSGHYTYEQYF
14 TRBV9 CASSVLLYTGELFF
15 TRBV6-6 CASSYADRANQPQHF
16 TRBV12-5 CASGRQGPEMNTEAFF
14 TRBV6-5 CASRWGQGTYEQYF
15 TRBV10-3 CAISEFIGGNTEAFF
17 TRBV9 CASSVYPGTGSGNTIYF
14 TRBV9 CASSVVGETDTQYF
15 TRBV18 CASSLGQGVYNEQFF